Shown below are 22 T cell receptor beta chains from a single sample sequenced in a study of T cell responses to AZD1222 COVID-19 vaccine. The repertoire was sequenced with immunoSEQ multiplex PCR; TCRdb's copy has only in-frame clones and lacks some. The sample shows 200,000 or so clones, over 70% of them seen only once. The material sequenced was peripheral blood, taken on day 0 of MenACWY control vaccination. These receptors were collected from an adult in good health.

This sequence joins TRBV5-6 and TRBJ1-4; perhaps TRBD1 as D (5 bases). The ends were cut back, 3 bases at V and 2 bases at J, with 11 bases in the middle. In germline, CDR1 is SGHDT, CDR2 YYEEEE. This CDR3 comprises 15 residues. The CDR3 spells CASSWQTVTNEKLFF. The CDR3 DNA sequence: TGTGCCAGCAGCTGGCAGACAGTGACTAATGAAAAACTGTTTTTT.

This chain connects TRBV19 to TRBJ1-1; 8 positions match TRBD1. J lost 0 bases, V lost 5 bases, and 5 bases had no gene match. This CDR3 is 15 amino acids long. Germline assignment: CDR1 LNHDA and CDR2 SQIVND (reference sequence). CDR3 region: CASSGGQVMNTEAFF. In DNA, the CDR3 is TGTGCCAGTAGTGGGGGACAGGTCATGAACACTGAAGCTTTCTTT. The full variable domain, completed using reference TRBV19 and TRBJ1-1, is DGGITQSPKYLFRKEGQNVTLSCEQNLNHDAMYWYRQDPGQGLRLIYYSQIVNDFQKGDIAEGYSVSREKKESFPLTVTSAQKNPTAFYLCASSGGQVMNTEAFFGQGTRLTVV.

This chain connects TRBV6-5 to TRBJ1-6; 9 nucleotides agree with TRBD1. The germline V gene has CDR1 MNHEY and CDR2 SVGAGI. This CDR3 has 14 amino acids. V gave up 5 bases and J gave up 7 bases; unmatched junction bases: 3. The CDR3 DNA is TGTGCCAGCAGTACCGGGACAGGGAATTCACCCCTCCACTTT. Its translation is CASSTGTGNSPLHF.

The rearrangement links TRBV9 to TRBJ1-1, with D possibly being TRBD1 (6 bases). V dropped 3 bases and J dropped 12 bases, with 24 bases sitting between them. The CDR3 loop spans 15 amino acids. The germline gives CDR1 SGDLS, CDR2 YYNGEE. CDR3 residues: CASSGPGGGAGRSFF. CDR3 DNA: TGTGCCAGCAGCGGACCCGGCGGGGGCGCGGGAAGGTCTTTCTTT.

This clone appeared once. The CDR3 is CASSLSITGPGRENTEAFF. CDR3 coding DNA: TGTGCCAGCAGTTTATCCATCACGGGTCCCGGACGTGAGAACACTGAAGCTTTCTTT. The chain is built from TRBV28 and TRBJ1-1; D is ambiguous. V lost 1 base, J lost 1 base, and 22 bases lay in between. Germline V gene sequence: CDR1 MDHEN, CDR2 SYDVKM. This CDR3 is 19 amino acids long.

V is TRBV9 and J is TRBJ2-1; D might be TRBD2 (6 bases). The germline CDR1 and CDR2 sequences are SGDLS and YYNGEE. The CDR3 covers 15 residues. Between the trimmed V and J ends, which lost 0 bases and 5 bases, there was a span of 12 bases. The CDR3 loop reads CASSVVGGYNNEQFF. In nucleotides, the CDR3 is TGTGCCAGCAGCGTAGTTGGGGGGTACAACAATGAGCAGTTCTTC. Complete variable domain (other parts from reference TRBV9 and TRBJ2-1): DSGVTQTPKHLITATGQRVTLRCSPRSGDLSVYWYQQSLDQGLQFLIQYYNGEERAKGNILERFSAQQFPDLHSELNLSSLELGDSALYFCASSVVGGYNNEQFFGPGTRLTVL.

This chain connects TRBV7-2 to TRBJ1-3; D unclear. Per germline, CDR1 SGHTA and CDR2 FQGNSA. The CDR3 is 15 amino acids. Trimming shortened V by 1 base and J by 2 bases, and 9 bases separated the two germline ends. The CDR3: CASSLGTLAGNTIYF. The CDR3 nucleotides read TGTGCCAGCAGCTTAGGAACTCTAGCTGGAAACACCATATATTTT.

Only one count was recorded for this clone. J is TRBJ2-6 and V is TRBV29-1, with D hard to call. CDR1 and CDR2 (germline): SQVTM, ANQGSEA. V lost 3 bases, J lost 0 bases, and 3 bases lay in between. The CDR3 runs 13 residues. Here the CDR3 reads CSVDISGANVLTF. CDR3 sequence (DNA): TGCAGCGTTGACATCTCTGGGGCCAACGTCCTGACTTTC.

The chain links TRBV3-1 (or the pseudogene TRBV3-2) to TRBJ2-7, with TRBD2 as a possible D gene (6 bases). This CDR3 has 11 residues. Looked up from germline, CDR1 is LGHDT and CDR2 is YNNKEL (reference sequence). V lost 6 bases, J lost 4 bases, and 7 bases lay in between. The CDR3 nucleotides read TGTGCCAGCAGTCGGGGGTACGAGCAGTACTTC. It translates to CASSRGYEQYF.

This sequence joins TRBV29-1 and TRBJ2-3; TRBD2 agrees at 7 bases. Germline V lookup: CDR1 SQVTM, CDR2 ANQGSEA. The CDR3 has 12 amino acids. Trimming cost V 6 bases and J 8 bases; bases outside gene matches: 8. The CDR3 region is CSVEEGRGTQYF. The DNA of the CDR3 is TGCAGCGTAGAGGAGGGGAGGGGTACGCAGTATTTT.

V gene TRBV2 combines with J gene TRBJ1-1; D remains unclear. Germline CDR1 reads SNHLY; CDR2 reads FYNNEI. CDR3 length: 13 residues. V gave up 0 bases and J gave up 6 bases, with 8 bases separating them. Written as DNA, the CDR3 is TGTGCCAGCAGTGAAGCCCAAAACGCTGAAGCTTTCTTT. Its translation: CASSEAQNAEAFF.

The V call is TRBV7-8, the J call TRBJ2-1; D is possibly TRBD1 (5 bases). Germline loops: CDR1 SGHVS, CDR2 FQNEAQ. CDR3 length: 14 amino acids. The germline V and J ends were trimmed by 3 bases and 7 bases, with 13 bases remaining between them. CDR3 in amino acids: CASSLSLQGNEQFF. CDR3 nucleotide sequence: TGTGCCAGCAGCTTGAGTTTGCAGGGTAATGAGCAGTTCTTC.

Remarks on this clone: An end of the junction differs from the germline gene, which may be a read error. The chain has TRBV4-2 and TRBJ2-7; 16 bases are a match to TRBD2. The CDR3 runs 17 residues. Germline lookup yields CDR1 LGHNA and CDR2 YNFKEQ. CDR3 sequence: CASSPGTSGGASHEQYF. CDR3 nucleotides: TGTGCCAGCAGTCCCGGGACTAGCGGGGGGGCCTCCCACGAGCAGTACTTC.

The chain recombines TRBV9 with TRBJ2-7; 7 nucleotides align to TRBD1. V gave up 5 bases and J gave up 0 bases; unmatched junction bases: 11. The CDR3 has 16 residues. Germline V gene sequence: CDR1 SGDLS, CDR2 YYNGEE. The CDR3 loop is CASRSQPGTASYEQYF. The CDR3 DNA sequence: TGTGCCAGCAGGTCGCAACCCGGGACAGCCTCCTACGAGCAGTACTTC.

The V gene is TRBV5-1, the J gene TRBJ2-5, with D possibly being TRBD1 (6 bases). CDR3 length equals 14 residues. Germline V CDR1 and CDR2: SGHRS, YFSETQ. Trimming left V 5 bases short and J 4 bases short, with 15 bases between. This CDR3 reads CASRPGGYGETQYF. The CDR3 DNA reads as TGCGCCAGCAGACCTGGGGGCTATGGAGAGACCCAGTACTTC.

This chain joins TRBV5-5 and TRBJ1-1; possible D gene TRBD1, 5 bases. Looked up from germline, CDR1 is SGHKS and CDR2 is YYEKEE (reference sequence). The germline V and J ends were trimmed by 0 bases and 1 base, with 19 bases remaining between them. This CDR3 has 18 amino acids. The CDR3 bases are TGTGCCAGCAGCTTGGTGGCCGCGGGGGGTTCGTCGAACACTGAAGCTTTCTTT. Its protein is CASSLVAAGGSSNTEAFF.

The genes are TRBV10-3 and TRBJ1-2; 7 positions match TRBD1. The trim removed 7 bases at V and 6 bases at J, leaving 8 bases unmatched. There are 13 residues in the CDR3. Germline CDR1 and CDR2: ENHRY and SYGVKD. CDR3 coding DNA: TGTGCCATCAAAGGGGGCAGGTGGCATGGCTACACCTTC. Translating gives CAIKGGRWHGYTF.

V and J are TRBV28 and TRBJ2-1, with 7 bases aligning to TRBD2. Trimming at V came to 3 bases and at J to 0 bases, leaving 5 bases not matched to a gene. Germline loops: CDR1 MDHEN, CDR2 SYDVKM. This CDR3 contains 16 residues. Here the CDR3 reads CASSFTRESSYNEQFF. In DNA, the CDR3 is TGTGCCAGCAGTTTCACGCGGGAGAGCTCCTACAATGAGCAGTTCTTC. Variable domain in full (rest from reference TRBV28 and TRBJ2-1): DVKVTQSSRYLVKRTGEKVFLECVQDMDHENMFWYRQDPGLGLRLIYFSYDVKMKEKGDIPEGYSVSREKKERFSLILESASTNQTSMYLCASSFTRESSYNEQFFGPGTRLTVL.

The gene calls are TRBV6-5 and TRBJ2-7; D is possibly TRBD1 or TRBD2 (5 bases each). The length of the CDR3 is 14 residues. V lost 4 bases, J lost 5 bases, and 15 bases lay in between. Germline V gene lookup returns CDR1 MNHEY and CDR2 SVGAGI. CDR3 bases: TGTGCCAGCAGTTTGGGGCCGGGGAATGACGAGCAGTACTTC. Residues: CASSLGPGNDEQYF.

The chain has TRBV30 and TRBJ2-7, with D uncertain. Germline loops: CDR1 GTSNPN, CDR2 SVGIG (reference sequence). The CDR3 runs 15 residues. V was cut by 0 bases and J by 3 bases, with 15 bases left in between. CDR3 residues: CAWSVRMGLSYEQYF. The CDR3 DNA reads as TGTGCCTGGAGTGTTCGTATGGGATTAAGCTACGAGCAGTACTTC.

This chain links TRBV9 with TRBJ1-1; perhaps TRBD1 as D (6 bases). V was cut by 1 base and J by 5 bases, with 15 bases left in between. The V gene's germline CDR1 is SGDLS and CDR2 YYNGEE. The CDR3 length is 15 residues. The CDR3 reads CASSVYEGGSTEAFF. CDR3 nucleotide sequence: TGTGCCAGCAGCGTATACGAGGGGGGTAGTACTGAAGCTTTCTTT.

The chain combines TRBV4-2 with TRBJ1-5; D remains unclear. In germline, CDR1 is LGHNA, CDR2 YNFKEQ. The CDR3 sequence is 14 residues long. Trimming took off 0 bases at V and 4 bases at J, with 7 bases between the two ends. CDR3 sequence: CASSQDLINQPQHF. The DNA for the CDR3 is TGTGCCAGCAGCCAAGATCTCATAAATCAGCCCCAGCATTTT.